This paragraph reports one T cell receptor (beta chain). The clone's antigen remains unknown. Per-base qualities were not stored, and no clone one base away is much larger. The immunoSEQ Assay, a bias-controlled multiplex PCR, was used to amplify TCRbeta CDR3 regions from genomic DNA. The published analysis was carried out like this. The number of nucleated cells in each sample was estimated by amplification of reference gene primers within the assay. To quantify the absolute abundance of each unique TCRbeta CDR3 rearrangement, sequence reads were collapsed and filtered. For each sample, productive Simpson clonality was calculated as the square root of Simpson's diversity index across productive rearrangements. TCRdb re-hosts the immuneACCESS table, in-frame sequences only. Its copies lack some clones; in the studies checked, an unresolved V gene accounts for under half of them, and the cause for the rest is not known. The V and J calls and clone size are taken from that table; D and trimming were inferred from the DNA. The sample records some 400,000 clones, 85% to 90% of which are singletons. 1% to 1.3% of the sample comes from the top ten.

The CDR3, cysteine through phenylalanine, is 15 amino acids long. CDR3 DNA is the only sequence kept; it has 45 bases, read in frame from the first base. CDR1 ENHRY and CDR2 SYGVKD were looked up in the germline V gene. Germline trimming: 2 bases from V, 12 bases from J; junction bases outside gene matches: 10. This specimen comes from a study of blood T cell repertoires in COVID-19 (dated by TCRdb to the early 2020s). For the study in its entirety: Samples covering the acute and convalescent phases of COVID-19 were provided by collaborators in the United States, Italy and Spain. Subjects who had been exposed to COVID-19, were actively infected with it, or had recovered from it provided the deeply sampled blood TCRbeta repertoires that made up the dataset. Where HLA class I and class II types were available, the types were taken from metadata supplied by the sample provider, not from assay-based typing. The samples were drawn from two sources: the first 160 participants of the ongoing ImmuneRACE study, and 1,254 subjects contributed by 6 global collaborators. Nearly every sample came with metadata listing a de-identified subject ID, COVID-19 status, age in years and sex. The repertoires were made available in a free public database intended to serve as a resource for research on the immune response to SARS-CoV-2. The material from the prospective study consisted of cDNA or gDNA derived from T cells, B-cell-depleted T cells, or PBMCs.

Points the paper makes about the study in general: How much clinical and demographic metadata was included differed by source and by participant, and the metadata was provided uncurated.

Participants in the prospective study were aged 18 to 89 years, lived in approximately 26 United States geographic areas, and enrolled through a virtual design. In the prospective study, participants were assigned to cohorts based on the clinical history participants reported in a screening survey and a study questionnaire. For ImmuneRACE Cohort 3, a participant was defined as recovered based on two consecutive negative NP/OP PCR tests, clearance by a healthcare professional, or resolution of symptoms. In the prospective study, mobile phlebotomists collected whole blood, serum and a nasopharyngeal or oropharyngeal swab from each participant. Additional blood draws and questionnaires over an approximately 2-month period could optionally be provided by prospective study participants. Before DNA extraction, blood samples from the prospective study were shipped at room temperature or frozen.

The clonotype originates from a man aged 25 to 40 who had recovered from COVID-19. Sequenced: PBMCs or T cells enriched from blood (not recorded which). Here the chain combines TRBV10-3 and TRBJ1-4; the central 9 bases match TRBD1. The DNA reads as follows: TGTGCCATCAGTGAGAGGGACAGGGCCGAAGGGGAACTGTTTTTT. Translated, it gives CAISERDRAEGELFF.